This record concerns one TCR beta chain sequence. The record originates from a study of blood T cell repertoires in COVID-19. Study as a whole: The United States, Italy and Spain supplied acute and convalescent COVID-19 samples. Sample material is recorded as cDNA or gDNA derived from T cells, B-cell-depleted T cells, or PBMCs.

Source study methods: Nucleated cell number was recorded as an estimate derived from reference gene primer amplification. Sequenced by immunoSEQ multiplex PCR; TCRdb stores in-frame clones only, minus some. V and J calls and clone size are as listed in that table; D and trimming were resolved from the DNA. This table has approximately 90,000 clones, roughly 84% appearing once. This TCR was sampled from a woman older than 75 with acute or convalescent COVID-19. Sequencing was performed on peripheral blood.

The CDR3 here is CASSSFQWASSYEQYF. The CDR3 DNA reads as TGTGCCAGCAGCTCCTTCCAATGGGCCAGCTCCTACGAGCAGTACTTC. This chain joins TRBV11-2 and TRBJ2-7; no clear D gene. The CDR3 runs 16 residues. Germline CDR1 reads SGHAT; CDR2 reads FQNNGV. Trimming took 4 bases from V and 0 from J, leaving 16 bases between them.